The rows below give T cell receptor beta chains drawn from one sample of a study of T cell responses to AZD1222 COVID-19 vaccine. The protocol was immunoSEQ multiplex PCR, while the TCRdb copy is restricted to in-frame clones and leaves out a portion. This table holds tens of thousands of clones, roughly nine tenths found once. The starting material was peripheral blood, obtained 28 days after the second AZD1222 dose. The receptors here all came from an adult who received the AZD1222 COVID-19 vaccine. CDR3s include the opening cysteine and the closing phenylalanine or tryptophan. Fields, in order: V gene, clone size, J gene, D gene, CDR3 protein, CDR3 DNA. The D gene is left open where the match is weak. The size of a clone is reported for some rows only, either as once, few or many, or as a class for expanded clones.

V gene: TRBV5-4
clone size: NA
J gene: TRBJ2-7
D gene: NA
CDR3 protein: CASSLDLADSWGSYEQYF
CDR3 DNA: TGTGCCAGCAGCTTGGACCTGGCTGATTCTTGGGGCTCCTACGAGCAGTACTTC

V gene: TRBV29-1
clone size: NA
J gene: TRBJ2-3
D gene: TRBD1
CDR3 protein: CSVDDRGYTDTQYF
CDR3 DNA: TGCAGCGTTGACGACAGGGGTTACACAGATACGCAGTATTTT

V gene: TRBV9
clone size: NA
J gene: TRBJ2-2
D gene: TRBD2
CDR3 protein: CASSPLAGGGTGELFF
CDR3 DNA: TGTGCCAGCAGCCCACTAGCGGGAGGAGGGACCGGGGAGCTGTTTTTT

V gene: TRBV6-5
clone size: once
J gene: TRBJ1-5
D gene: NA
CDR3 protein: CASRWTAYSNQPQHF
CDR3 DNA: TGTGCCAGCAGGTGGACAGCTTATAGCAATCAGCCCCAGCATTTT

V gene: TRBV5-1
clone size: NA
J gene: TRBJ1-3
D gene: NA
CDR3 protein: CASSMQHGNAGNTIYF
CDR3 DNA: TGCGCCAGCAGCATGCAACACGGCAATGCGGGAAACACCATATATTTT

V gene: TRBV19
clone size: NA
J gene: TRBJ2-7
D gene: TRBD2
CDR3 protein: CASSPREISGGTEQYF
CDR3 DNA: TGTGCCAGTAGTCCCCGGGAGATTAGCGGGGGCACCGAGCAGTACTTC

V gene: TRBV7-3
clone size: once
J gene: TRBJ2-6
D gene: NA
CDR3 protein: CASSSVIRPGANVLTF
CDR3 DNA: TGTGCCAGCAGCTCGGTCATAAGACCTGGGGCCAACGTCCTGACTTTC

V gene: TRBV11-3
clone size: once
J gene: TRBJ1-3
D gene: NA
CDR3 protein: CASSTNSGNTIYF
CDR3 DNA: TGTGCCAGCAGCACAAACTCTGGAAACACCATATATTTT

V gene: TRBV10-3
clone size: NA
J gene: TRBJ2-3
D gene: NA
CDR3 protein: CAISGPRTVASADTQYF
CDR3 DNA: TGTGCCATCAGTGGCCCCCGGACTGTCGCTAGCGCAGATACGCAGTATTTT

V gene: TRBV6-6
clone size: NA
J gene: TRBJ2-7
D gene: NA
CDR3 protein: CASSYSADSSYEQYF
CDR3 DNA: TGTGCCAGCAGTTACTCGGCGGATAGCTCCTACGAGCAGTACTTC

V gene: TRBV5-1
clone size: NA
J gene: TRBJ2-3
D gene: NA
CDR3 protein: CASSLGLYTDTQYF
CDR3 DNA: TGCGCCAGCAGCTTGGGGCTATACACAGATACGCAGTATTTT

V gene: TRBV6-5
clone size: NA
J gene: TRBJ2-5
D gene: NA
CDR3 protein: CASSLGGFQETQYF
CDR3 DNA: TGTGCCAGCAGCCTAGGTGGGTTCCAAGAGACCCAGTACTTC

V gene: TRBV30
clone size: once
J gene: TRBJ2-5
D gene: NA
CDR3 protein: CAWSVGGPQETQYF
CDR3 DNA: TGTGCCTGGAGTGTAGGGGGTCCCCAAGAGACCCAGTACTTC

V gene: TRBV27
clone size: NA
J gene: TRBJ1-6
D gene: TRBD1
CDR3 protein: CASRDRGGPLHF
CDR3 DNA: TGTGCCAGCAGGGACAGGGGCGGGCCCCTCCACTTT

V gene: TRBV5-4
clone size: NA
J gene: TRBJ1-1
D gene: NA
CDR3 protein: CASSLTGRGTEAFF
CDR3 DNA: TGTGCCAGCAGCTTGACGGGGCGGGGCACTGAAGCTTTCTTT

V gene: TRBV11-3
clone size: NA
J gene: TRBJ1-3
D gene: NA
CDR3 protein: CASSLATANTIYF
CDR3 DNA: TGTGCCAGCAGCTTAGCTACGGCAAACACCATATATTTT

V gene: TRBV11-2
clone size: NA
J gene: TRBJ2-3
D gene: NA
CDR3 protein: CASSKTYGSTDTQYF
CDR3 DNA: TGTGCCAGCAGCAAAACATACGGGAGCACAGATACGCAGTATTTT

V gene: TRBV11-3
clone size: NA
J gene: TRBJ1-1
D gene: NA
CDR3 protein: CASSLDSAVNTEAFF
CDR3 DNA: TGTGCCAGCAGCTTAGATTCGGCTGTGAACACTGAAGCTTTCTTT

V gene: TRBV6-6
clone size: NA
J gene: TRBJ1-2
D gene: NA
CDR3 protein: CASSLEEGYGYTF
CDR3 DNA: TGTGCCAGCAGTTTAGAAGAGGGCTATGGCTACACCTTC

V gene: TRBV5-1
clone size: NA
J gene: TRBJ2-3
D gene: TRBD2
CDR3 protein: CASSLSTSGNTDTQYF
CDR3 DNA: TGCGCCAGCAGCTTGTCTACTAGCGGGAACACAGATACGCAGTATTTT

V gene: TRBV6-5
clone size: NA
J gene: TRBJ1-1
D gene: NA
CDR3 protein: CASSYHEGRENTEAFF
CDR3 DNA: TGTGCCAGCAGTTACCATGAAGGCAGGGAAAACACTGAAGCTTTCTTT

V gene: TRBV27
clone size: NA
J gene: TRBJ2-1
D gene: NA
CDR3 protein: CTTTRVGYNEQFF
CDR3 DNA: TGTACCACGACCAGGGTCGGGTACAATGAGCAGTTCTTC

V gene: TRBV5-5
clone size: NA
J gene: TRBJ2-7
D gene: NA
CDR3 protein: CASSPRTAPLQYF
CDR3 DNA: TGTGCCAGCAGCCCCAGGACTGCCCCATTGCAGTACTTC

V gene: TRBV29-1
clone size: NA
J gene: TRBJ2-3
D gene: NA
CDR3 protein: CSVAVREVGTDTQYF
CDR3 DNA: TGCAGCGTAGCGGTCAGGGAAGTTGGCACAGATACGCAGTATTTT

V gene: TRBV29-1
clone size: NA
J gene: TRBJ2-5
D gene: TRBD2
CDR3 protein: CSVGRDYSMETQYF
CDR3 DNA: TGCAGCGTCGGAAGGGACTACAGCATGGAGACCCAGTACTTC

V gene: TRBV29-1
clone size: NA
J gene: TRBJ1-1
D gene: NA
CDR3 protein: CSVVWDPNTEAFF
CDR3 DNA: TGCAGCGTTGTCTGGGATCCCAACACTGAAGCTTTCTTT

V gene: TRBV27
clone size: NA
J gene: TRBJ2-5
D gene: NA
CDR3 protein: CASKTGAQETQYF
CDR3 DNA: TGTGCCAGCAAGACAGGAGCACAAGAGACCCAGTACTTC

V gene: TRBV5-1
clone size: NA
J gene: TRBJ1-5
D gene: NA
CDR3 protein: CASSSDQGQPQHF
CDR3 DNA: TGCGCCAGCAGCTCCGATCAAGGTCAGCCCCAGCATTTT

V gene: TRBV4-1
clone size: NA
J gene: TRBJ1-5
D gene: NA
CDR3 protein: CASSQVGDNQPQHF
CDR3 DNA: TGCGCCAGCAGCCAAGTCGGCGATAATCAGCCCCAGCATTTT

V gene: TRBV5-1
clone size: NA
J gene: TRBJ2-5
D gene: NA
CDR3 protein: CASAHTPPELDQETQYF
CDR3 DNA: TGCGCCAGCGCACACACCCCCCCGGAGCTCGACCAAGAGACCCAGTACTTC

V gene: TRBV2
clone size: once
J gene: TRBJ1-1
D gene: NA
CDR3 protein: CASSVRLMNTEAFF
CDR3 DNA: TGTGCCAGCAGTGTCAGACTCATGAACACTGAAGCTTTCTTT

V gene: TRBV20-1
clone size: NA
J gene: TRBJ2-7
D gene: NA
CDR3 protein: CSASAGDYEQYF
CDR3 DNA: TGCAGTGCTAGTGCAGGGGACTACGAGCAGTACTTC

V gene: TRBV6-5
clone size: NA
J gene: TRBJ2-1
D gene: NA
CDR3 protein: CASSRSGRRYNEQFF
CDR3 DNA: TGTGCCAGCAGTCGTAGCGGTCGGCGATACAATGAGCAGTTCTTC

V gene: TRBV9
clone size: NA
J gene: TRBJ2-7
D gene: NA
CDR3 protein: CASSLNRDSGDYEQYF
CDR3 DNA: TGTGCCAGCAGCCTGAATCGGGACTCAGGTGACTACGAGCAGTACTTC

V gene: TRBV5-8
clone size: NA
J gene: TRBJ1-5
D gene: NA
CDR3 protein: CASSQYQPQHF
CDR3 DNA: TGTGCCAGCAGCCAATATCAGCCCCAGCATTTT

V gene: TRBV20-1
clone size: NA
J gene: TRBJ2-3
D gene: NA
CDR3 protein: CSARPGDTQYF
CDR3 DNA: TGCAGTGCTAGGCCTGGGGATACGCAGTATTTT

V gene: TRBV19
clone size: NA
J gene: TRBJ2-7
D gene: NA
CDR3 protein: CASSIEGAGTVSYEQYF
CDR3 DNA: TGTGCCAGTAGTATAGAAGGAGCCGGGACCGTATCCTACGAGCAGTACTTC

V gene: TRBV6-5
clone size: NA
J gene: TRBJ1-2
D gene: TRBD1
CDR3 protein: CASTQGTGDIYTF
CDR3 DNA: TGTGCCAGCACCCAGGGGACAGGGGATATCTACACCTTC

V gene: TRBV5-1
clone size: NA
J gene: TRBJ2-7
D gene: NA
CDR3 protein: CASTLSSGVRGEQYF
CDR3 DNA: TGCGCCAGCACCCTCTCGAGCGGAGTTAGGGGCGAGCAGTACTTC

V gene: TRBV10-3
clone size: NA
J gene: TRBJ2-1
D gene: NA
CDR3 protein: CAITHPPKPNEQFF
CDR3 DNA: TGTGCCATCACCCATCCACCTAAACCCAATGAGCAGTTCTTC

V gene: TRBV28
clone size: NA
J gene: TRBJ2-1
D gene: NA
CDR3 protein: CASSFQGSSLYYNEQFF
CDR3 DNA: TGTGCCAGCAGTTTCCAGGGGTCCTCGCTCTATTACAATGAGCAGTTCTTC

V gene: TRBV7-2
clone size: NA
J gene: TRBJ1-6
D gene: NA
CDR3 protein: CASSLGPFSLHF
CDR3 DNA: TGTGCCAGCAGCTTAGGCCCTTTTTCCCTCCACTTT

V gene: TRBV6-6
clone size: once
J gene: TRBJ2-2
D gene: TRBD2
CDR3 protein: CASSRTSGGLTGELFF
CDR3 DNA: TGTGCCAGCAGTCGAACTAGCGGGGGGCTCACCGGGGAGCTGTTTTTT

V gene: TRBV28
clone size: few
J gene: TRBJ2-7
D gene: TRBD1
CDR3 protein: CASSFTLTGLNYEQYF
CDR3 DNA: TGTGCCAGCAGCTTCACTTTGACAGGGCTTAACTACGAGCAGTACTTC

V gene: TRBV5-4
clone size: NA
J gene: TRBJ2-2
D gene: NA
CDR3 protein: CASSFPPASASNTGELFF
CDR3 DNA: TGTGCCAGCAGCTTCCCCCCGGCATCGGCTTCGAACACCGGGGAGCTGTTTTTT

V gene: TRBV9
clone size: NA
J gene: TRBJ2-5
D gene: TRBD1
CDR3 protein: CASSVGQGQETQYF
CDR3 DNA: TGTGCCAGCAGCGTTGGACAGGGGCAAGAGACCCAGTACTTC

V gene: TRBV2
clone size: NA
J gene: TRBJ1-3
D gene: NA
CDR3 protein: CASSPQSSGNTIYF
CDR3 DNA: TGTGCCAGCAGCCCCCAGAGCTCTGGAAACACCATATATTTT